This TCR beta chain was identified in a study of blood T cell repertoires in COVID-19. Method: immunoSEQ multiplex PCR; TCRdb's copy keeps in-frame clones and lacks some. The sample includes some 110,000 clones, roughly nine tenths seen only once; the top ten take about 6.3%. The germline V gene has CDR1 LGHNA and CDR2 YNFKEQ. Unmatched junction bases numbered 8, after V lost 2 bases and J lost 4 bases. There are 15 residues in the CDR3. This clonotype was sampled from a human donor in a cohort sampled during active COVID-19. The rearrangement joins TRBV4-2 to TRBJ2-7, with 7 bases matching TRBD2. The sequencing sample was made of peripheral blood. This CDR3 reads CASSQSWEGGYEQYF. The CDR3 coding sequence is TGTGCCAGCAGCCAAAGTTGGGAGGGCGGTTACGAGCAGTACTTC.